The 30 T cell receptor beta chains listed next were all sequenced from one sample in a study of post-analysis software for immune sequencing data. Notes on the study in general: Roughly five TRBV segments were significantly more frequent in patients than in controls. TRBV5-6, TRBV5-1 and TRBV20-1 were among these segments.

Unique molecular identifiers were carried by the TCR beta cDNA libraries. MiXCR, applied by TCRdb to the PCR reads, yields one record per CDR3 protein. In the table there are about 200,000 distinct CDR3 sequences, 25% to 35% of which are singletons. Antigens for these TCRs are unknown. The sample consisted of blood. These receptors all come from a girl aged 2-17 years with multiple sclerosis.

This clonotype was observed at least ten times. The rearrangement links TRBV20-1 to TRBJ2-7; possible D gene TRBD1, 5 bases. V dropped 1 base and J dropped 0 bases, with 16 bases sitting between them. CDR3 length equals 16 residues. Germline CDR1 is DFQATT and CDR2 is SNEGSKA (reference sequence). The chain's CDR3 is CSARVWARASSYEQYF. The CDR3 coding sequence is TGCAGTGCTAGAGTTTGGGCCAGGGCGAGCTCCTACGAGCAGTACTTC.

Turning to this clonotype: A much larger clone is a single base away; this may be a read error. In DNA form, the CDR3 reads TGCAGTACTTCGCGCAGGGAAACCTACAATGAGCAGTTCTTC. As protein: CSTSRRETYNEQFF. This chain uses TRBV20-1 with TRBJ2-1; TRBD1 is a possible D gene (5 bases). Trimming removed 8 bases at V and 2 bases at J, with 16 bases between. This CDR3 has 14 residues. The germline gives CDR1 DFQATT, CDR2 SNEGSKA (reference sequence).

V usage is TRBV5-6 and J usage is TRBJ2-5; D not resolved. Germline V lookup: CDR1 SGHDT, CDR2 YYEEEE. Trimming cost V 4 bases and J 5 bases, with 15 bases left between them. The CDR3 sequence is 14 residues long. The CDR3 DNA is TGTGCCAGCAGCCACTATTCGGGTTTGGAGACCCAGTACTTC. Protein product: CASSHYSGLETQYF.

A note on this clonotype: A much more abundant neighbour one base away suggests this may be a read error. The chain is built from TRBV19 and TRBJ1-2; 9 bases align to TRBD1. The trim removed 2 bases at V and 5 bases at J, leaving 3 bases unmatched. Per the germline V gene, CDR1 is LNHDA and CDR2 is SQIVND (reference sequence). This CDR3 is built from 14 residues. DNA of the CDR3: TGTGCCAGTAGTATAACAGGGGGCCGATATGGCTACACCTTC. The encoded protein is CASSITGGRYGYTF.

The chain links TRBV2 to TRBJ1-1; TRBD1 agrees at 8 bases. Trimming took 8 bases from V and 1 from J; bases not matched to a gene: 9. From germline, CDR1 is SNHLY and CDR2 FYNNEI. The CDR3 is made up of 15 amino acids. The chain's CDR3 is CASRRQGIWNTEAFF. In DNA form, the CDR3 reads TGTGCCAGCCGGAGACAGGGGATCTGGAACACTGAAGCTTTCTTT.

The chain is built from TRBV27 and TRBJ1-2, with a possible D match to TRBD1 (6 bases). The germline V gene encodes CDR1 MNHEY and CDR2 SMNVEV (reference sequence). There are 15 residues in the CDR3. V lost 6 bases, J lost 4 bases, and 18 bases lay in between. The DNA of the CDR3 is TGTGCCAGCAGAGTAGGGACACAGGATTTCTATGGCTACACCTTC. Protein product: CASRVGTQDFYGYTF.

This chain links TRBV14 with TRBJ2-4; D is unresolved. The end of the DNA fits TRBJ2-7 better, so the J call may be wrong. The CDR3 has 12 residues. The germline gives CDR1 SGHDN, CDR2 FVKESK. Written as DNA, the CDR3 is TGTGCCAGCAGCCCCTCCACCTACGAGCAGTACTTC. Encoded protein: CASSPSTYEQYF.

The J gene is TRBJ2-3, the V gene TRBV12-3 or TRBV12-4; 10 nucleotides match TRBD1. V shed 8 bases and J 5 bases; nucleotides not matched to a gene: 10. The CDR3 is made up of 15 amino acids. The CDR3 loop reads CASVPDRGHKDTQYF. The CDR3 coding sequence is TGTGCCAGCGTCCCTGACAGGGGGCATAAAGATACGCAGTATTTT.

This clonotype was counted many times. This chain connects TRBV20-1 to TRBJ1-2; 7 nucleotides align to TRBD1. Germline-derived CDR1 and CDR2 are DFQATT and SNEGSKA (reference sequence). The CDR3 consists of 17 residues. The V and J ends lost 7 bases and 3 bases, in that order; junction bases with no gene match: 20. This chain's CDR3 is CSVSGGRGSHPHYGYTF. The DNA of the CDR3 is TGCAGTGTTAGCGGTGGCAGGGGGTCTCACCCACACTATGGCTACACCTTC.

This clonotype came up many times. The CDR3 protein is CASSQDIVQPQHF. CDR3 nucleotide sequence: TGTGCCAGCAGCCAAGATATTGTCCAGCCCCAGCATTTT. The chain is built from TRBV3-1 and TRBJ1-5; D unclear. Trimming cost V 0 bases and J 7 bases, with 7 bases left between them. Germline V gene lookup returns CDR1 LGHDT and CDR2 YNNKEL (reference sequence). This CDR3 is 13 amino acids long.

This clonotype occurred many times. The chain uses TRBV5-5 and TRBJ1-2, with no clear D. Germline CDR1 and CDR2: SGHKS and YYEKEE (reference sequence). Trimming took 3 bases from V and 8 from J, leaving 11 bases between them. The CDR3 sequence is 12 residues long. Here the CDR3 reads CASSSFAWGYTF. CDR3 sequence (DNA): TGTGCCAGCAGCTCCTTCGCGTGGGGCTACACCTTC.

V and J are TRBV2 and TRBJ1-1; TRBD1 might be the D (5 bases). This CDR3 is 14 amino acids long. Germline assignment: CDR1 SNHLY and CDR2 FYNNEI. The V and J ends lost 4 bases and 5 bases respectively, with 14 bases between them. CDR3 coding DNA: TGTGCCAGCAGTGTCAGGGTAATGACAACTGAAGCTTTCTTT. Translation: CASSVRVMTTEAFF.

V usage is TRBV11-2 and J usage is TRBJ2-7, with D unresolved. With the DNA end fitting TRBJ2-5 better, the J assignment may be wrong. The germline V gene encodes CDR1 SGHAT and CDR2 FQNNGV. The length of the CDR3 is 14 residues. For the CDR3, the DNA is TGTGCCAGCACCACCGCGAGCAACCTAGAGACCCAGTACTTC. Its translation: CASTTASNLETQYF.

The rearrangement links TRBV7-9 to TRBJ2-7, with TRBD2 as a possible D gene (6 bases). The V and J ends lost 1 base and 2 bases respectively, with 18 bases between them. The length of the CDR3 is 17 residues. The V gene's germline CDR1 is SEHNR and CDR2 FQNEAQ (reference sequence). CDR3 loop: CASSLGQLEGITYEQYF. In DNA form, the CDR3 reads TGTGCCAGCAGCTTAGGTCAGTTGGAGGGGATCACCTACGAGCAGTACTTC.

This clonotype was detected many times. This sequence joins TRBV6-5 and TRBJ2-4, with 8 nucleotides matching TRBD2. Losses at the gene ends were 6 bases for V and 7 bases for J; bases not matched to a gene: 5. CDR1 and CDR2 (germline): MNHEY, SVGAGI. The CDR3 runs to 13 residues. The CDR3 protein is CASSPGRGNIQYF. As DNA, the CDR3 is TGTGCCAGCAGCCCCGGGAGGGGGAACATTCAGTACTTC.

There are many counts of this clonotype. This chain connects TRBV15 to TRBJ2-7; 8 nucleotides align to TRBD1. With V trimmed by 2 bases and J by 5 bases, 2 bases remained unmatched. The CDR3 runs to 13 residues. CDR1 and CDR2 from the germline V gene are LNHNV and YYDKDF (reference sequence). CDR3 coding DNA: TGTGCCACCAGCAGACCAGGGGGCCACGAGCAGTACTTC. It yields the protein CATSRPGGHEQYF.

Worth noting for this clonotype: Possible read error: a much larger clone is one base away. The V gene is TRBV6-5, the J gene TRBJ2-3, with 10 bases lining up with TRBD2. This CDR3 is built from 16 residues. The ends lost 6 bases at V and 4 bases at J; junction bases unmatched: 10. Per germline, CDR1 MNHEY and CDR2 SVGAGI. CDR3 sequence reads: CASSPSLAGVADTQYF. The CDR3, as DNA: TGTGCCAGCAGCCCATCTCTAGCGGGGGTCGCAGATACGCAGTATTTT.

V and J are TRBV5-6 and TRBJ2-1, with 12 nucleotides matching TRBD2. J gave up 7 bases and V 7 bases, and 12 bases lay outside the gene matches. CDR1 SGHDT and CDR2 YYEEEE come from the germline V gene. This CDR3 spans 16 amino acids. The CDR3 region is CASGRAASGGGNEQFF. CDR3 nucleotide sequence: TGTGCCAGCGGCCGGGCGGCTAGCGGGGGGGGGAATGAGCAGTTCTTC. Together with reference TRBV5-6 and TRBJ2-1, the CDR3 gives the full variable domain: DAGVTQSPTHLIKTRGQQVTLRCSPKSGHDTVSWYQQALGQGPQFIFQYYEEEERQRGNFPDRFSGHQFPNYSSELNVNALLLGDSALYLCASGRAASGGGNEQFFGPGTRLTVL.

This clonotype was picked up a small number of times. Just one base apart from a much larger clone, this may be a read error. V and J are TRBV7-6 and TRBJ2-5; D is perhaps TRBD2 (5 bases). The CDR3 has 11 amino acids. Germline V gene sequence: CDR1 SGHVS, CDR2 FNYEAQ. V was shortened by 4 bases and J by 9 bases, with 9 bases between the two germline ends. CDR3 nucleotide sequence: TGTGCCAGCAGCTCCTTGGAGGCCCAGTACTTC. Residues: CASSSLEAQYF.

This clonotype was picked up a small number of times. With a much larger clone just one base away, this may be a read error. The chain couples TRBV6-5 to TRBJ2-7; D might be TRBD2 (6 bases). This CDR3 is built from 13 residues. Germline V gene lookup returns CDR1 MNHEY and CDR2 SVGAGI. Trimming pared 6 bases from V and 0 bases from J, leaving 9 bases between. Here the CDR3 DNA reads TGTGCCAGCAGGCAACTAGCCTCCTACGAGCAGTACTTC. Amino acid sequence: CASRQLASYEQYF.

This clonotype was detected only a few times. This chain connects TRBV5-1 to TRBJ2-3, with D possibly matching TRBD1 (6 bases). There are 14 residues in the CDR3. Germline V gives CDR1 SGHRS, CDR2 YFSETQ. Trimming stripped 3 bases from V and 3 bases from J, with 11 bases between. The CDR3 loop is CASSSGQSTDTQYF. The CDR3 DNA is TGCGCCAGCAGCTCCGGACAGTCTACAGATACGCAGTATTTT.

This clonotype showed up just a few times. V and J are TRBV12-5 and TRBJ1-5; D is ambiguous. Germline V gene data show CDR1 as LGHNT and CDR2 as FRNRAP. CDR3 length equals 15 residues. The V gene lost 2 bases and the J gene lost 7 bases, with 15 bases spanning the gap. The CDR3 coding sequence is TGTGCTAGTGGTTTGTTCACCGGTCTGAGGCAGCCCCAGCATTTT. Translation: CASGLFTGLRQPQHF.

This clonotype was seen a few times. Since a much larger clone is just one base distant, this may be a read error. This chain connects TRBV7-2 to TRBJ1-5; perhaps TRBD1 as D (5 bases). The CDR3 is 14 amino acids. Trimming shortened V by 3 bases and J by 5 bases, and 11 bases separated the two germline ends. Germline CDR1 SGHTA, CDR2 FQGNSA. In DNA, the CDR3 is TGTGCCAGCAGCTTCATAGTACAGGATCAGCCCCAGCATTTT. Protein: CASSFIVQDQPQHF.

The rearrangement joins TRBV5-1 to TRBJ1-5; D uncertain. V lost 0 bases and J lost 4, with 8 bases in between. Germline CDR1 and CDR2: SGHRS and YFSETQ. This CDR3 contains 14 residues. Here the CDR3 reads CASSLDRPNQPQHF. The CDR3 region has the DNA TGCGCCAGCAGCTTGGACAGACCGAATCAGCCCCAGCATTTT.

The CDR3 coding sequence is TGCAGTGCTAGCCAATATCGAAGGGGACTGTTTTTT. Translating it yields CSASQYRRGLFF. The V and J genes are TRBV20-1 and TRBJ1-4; possible D gene TRBD1, 5 bases. Looked up from germline, CDR1 is DFQATT and CDR2 is SNEGSKA (reference sequence). The CDR3 has 12 residues. V lost 3 bases to trimming and J lost 13 bases, with 15 bases between them.

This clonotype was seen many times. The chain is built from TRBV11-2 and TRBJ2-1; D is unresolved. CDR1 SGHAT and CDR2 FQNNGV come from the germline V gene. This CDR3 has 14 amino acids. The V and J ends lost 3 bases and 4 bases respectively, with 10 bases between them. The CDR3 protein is CASSLGRYYNEQFF. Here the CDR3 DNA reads TGTGCCAGCAGCTTGGGCAGGTATTACAATGAGCAGTTCTTC. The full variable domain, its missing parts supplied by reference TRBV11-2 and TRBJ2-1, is EAGVAQSPRYKIIEKRQSVAFWCNPISGHATLYWYQQILGQGPKLLIQFQNNGVVDDSQLPKDRFSAERLKGVDSTLKIQPAKLEDSAVYLCASSLGRYYNEQFFGPGTRLTVL.

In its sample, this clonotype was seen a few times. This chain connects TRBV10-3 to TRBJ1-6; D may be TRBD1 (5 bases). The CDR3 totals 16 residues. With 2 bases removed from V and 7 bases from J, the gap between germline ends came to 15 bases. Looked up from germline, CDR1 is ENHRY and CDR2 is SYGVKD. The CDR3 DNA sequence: TGTGCCATCAGTGAGCCGGCAGGGCCCAAGAATTCACCCCTCCACTTT. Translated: CAISEPAGPKNSPLHF.

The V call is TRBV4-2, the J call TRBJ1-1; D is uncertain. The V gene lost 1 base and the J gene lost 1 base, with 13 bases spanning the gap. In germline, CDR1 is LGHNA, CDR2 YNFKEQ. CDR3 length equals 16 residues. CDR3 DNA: TGTGCCAGCAGCCAAGTAATTCAACAGCCGAACACTGAAGCTTTCTTT. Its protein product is CASSQVIQQPNTEAFF.

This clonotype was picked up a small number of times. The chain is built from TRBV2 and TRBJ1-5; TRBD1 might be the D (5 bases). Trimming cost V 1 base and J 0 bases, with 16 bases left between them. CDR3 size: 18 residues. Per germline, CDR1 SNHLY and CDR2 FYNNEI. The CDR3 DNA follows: TGTGCCAGCAGTGAAGGGATGCGAAGACAGAATAGCAATCAGCCCCAGCATTTT. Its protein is CASSEGMRRQNSNQPQHF.

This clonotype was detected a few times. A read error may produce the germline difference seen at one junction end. The CDR3 sequence: CARSPGQLGTEAFF. CDR3 nucleotides: TGTGCCCGCTCTCCGGGACAGCTAGGCACTGAAGCTTTCTTT. This chain connects TRBV18 to TRBJ1-1; 7 bases fit TRBD1. The germline gives CDR1 KGHSH, CDR2 LQKENI. The length of the CDR3 is 14 residues.